The 12 T cell receptor beta chains in this list originate from one sample, sequenced in a study of cytomegalovirus exposure and HLA in healthy donors. The PCR contained 60 Vbeta and 13 Jbeta primers. Here immunoSEQ multiplex PCR was the method, and the copy in TCRdb shows in-frame clones only, minus some. The table shows 130,000 or so clones, with more than 60% occurring only once. The sample taken for sequencing was PBMCs. All receptors derive from a young man in good health and CMV-seronegative.

V usage is TRBV6-5 and J usage is TRBJ1-1, with TRBD1 matching 9 bases. Germline V gene sequence: CDR1 MNHEY, CDR2 SVGAGI. CDR3 length equals 13 residues. Trimming took 7 bases from V and 4 from J; bases not matched to a gene: 4. The chain's CDR3 is CASNDRGATEAFF. CDR3 DNA: TGTGCCAGCAACGACAGGGGGGCCACTGAAGCTTTCTTT.

This clone was observed a single time. The V call is TRBV5-6, the J call TRBJ1-5, with D possibly being TRBD1 (5 bases). Germline CDR1 SGHDT, CDR2 YYEEEE. V was trimmed by 1 base and J by 4 bases, leaving 6 bases between them. The CDR3 runs to 13 residues. The CDR3 reads CASSLKGNQPQHF. CDR3 DNA sequence: TGTGCCAGCAGCTTGAAGGGGAATCAGCCCCAGCATTTT.

CDR3 coding DNA: TGTGCCAGCAGTTACTTCGACAGGGTGATGGATACGCAGTATTTT. Its translation: CASSYFDRVMDTQYF. This sequence joins TRBV6-6 and TRBJ2-3; the match to TRBD1 covers 7 bases. CDR3 length: 15 residues. V lost 1 base to trimming and J lost 6 bases; unmatched junction nucleotides: 7. Looked up from germline, CDR1 is MNHNY and CDR2 is SVGAGI (reference sequence).

The rearrangement uses TRBV5-1 and TRBJ2-3; 8 positions agree with TRBD1. The CDR3 covers 15 residues. V was pared by 4 bases and J by 4 bases, with 8 bases of the junction left unmatched. CDR1 and CDR2 from the germline V gene are SGHRS and YFSETQ. CDR3 in DNA: TGCGCCAGCAGCCCCAGGGGGCGCGGATCAGATACGCAGTATTTT. It codes for CASSPRGRGSDTQYF.

The chain is built from TRBV6-1 and TRBJ2-3; 10 bases fit TRBD2. After removal of 5 bases from V and 0 bases from J, the junction contained 2 bases not matched to a gene. The CDR3 covers 15 residues. Germline V lookup: CDR1 MNHNS, CDR2 SASEGT. The CDR3 nucleotides are TGTGCCAGCAGTTTGACTAGCGGGAGCACAGATACGCAGTATTTT. This translates into CASSLTSGSTDTQYF.

The V and J genes are TRBV9 and TRBJ2-2; the match to TRBD2 covers 7 bases. The germline V gene encodes CDR1 SGDLS and CDR2 YYNGEE. J gave up 4 bases and V 0 bases, and 6 bases lay outside the gene matches. The CDR3 is made up of 16 amino acids. The CDR3, as DNA: TGTGCCAGCAGCGTAGTTCCGCGGGAGAGCACCGGGGAGCTGTTTTTT. Its translation is CASSVVPRESTGELFF.

This chain joins TRBV27 and TRBJ2-3, with D perhaps matching TRBD1 (7 bases). Trimming took 3 bases from V and 4 from J, leaving 17 bases between them. The CDR3 has 16 amino acids. Germline V lookup: CDR1 MNHEY, CDR2 SMNVEV (reference sequence). In nucleotides, the CDR3 is TGTGCCAGCAGTTTTATAAGACAGGGAGGTGCAGATACGCAGTATTTT. The encoded protein is CASSFIRQGGADTQYF.

The rearrangement joins TRBV9 to TRBJ1-1; possible D gene TRBD1, 6 bases. The CDR3 is made up of 21 amino acids. Per the germline V gene, CDR1 is SGDLS and CDR2 is YYNGEE. With 0 bases removed from V and 1 base from J, the gap between germline ends came to 28 bases. In DNA, the CDR3 is TGTGCCAGCAGCGTAGGTCTTAGCGCAGGGGTTCGGGCAGGGACGAACACTGAAGCTTTCTTT. It is translated as CASSVGLSAGVRAGTNTEAFF.

This clone has just one count. V is TRBV7-9 and J is TRBJ1-5, with a weak D call TRBD1 (6 bases). The V gene's germline CDR1 is SEHNR and CDR2 FQNEAQ (reference sequence). The length of the CDR3 is 15 residues. V was pared by 5 bases and J by 1 base, with 12 bases between. CDR3 protein: CASSPTGQSNQPQHF. The CDR3, as DNA: TGTGCCAGCAGCCCAACCGGACAGAGCAATCAGCCCCAGCATTTT.

V usage is TRBV13 and J usage is TRBJ2-7; no clear D. V was cut by 2 bases and J by 0 bases, with 5 bases left in between. The germline gives CDR1 PRHDT, CDR2 FYEKMQ (reference sequence). This CDR3 has 13 amino acids. The CDR3, as DNA: TGTGCCAGCAGCTTACCGTCCTCCTACGAGCAGTACTTC. Protein product: CASSLPSSYEQYF. Full variable domain (rest looked up from reference TRBV13 and TRBJ2-7): AAGVIQSPRHLIKEKRETATLKCYPIPRHDTVYWYQQGPGQDPQFLISFYEKMQSDKGSIPDRFSAQQFSDYHSELNMSSLELGDSALYFCASSLPSSYEQYFGPGTRLTVT.

The gene calls are TRBV10-3 and TRBJ1-1, with D perhaps matching TRBD1 (6 bases). Trimming stripped 10 bases from V and 0 bases from J, with 12 bases between. The CDR3 sequence is 13 residues long. CDR1 ENHRY and CDR2 SYGVKD come from the germline V gene. The CDR3 nucleotides are TGTGCCAATTCGGACAGCTTGAACACTGAAGCTTTCTTT. This encodes CANSDSLNTEAFF.

The J gene is TRBJ2-7, the V gene TRBV2, with 9 bases fitting TRBD1. The CDR3 loop spans 14 amino acids. The ends lost 8 bases at V and 6 bases at J; junction bases unmatched: 11. In germline, CDR1 is SNHLY, CDR2 FYNNEI. In DNA, the CDR3 is TGTGCCAGCGATGGGACAGGGAGAAGGAGCGAGCAGTACTTC. It specifies CASDGTGRRSEQYF.